The 11 T cell receptor beta chains given below trace back to one sample, sequenced in a study of blood T cell repertoires in COVID-19. Measured with immunoSEQ multiplex PCR; TCRdb has only the in-frame clones, and not every one. The sample consists of 97,000 or so clones, 90% of them appearing once. Sequenced sample: peripheral blood. Receptor source: a man aged 50 to 60 with acute or convalescent COVID-19.

The chain is built from TRBV6-5 and TRBJ2-3; D might be TRBD1 (5 bases). Trimming took 6 bases from V and 0 from J, leaving 13 bases between them. Germline values: CDR1 MNHEY, CDR2 SVGAGI. The CDR3 consists of 15 residues. CDR3 sequence (DNA): TGTGCCAGCAGAGCAGACAGTGTAAGCACAGATACGCAGTATTTT. Amino acids: CASRADSVSTDTQYF.

This clone was observed a handful of times. The gene calls are TRBV6-5 and TRBJ1-2, with D unclear. Trimming took 5 bases from V and 5 from J, leaving 15 bases between them. Germline CDR1 is MNHEY and CDR2 is SVGAGI. The CDR3 is 14 amino acids. CDR3 in DNA: TGTGCCAGCAGTCGACACCTTGCCGATTATGGCTACACCTTC. Translation gives CASSRHLADYGYTF.

The chain uses TRBV5-1 and TRBJ2-6; D is perhaps TRBD1 (6 bases). Per the germline V gene, CDR1 is SGHRS and CDR2 is YFSETQ. The CDR3 loop spans 17 amino acids. Trimming took 1 base from V and 0 from J, leaving 11 bases between them. The CDR3 bases are TGCGCCAGCAGCTTGAGAGGACAGATCTCTGGGGCCAACGTCCTGACTTTC. It translates to CASSLRGQISGANVLTF.

A few counts support this clone. The chain recombines TRBV6-5 with TRBJ1-1; 7 bases match TRBD1. Germline trimming cut 6 bases from V and 2 bases from J; bases unmatched to any gene: 6. The length of the CDR3 is 14 residues. Germline V gene data show CDR1 as MNHEY and CDR2 as SVGAGI. The CDR3 DNA is TGTGCCAGCAGAGTGACAGGGACCAACACTGAAGCTTTCTTT. It encodes CASRVTGTNTEAFF.

This chain joins TRBV24-1 and TRBJ2-6; 9 bases agree with TRBD1. From germline, CDR1 is KGHDR and CDR2 SFDVKD. V shed 2 bases and J 0 bases; nucleotides not matched to a gene: 10. The CDR3 length is 20 residues. In nucleotides, the CDR3 is TGTGCCACCAGTGATTCATCTCGGGGACAGGGTTACTCTGGGGCCAACGTCCTGACTTTC. It specifies CATSDSSRGQGYSGANVLTF.

This clone occurred a few times. This chain uses TRBV7-2 with TRBJ2-7, with D possibly TRBD1 on 5 matching bases. The germline gives CDR1 SGHTA, CDR2 FQGNSA. The CDR3 extends over 14 amino acids. V lost 1 base, J lost 2 bases, and 9 bases lay in between. The CDR3: CASSLDAGTYEQYF. CDR3 nucleotide sequence: TGTGCCAGCAGCTTAGATGCAGGGACCTACGAGCAGTACTTC.

The chain combines TRBV7-2 with TRBJ2-7; TRBD2 matches at 14 bases. Per germline, CDR1 SGHTA and CDR2 FQGNSA. Trimming cost V 2 bases and J 5 bases; bases outside gene matches: 11. The CDR3 loop spans 18 amino acids. CDR3 loop: CASSLRANGLAGGHEQYF. For the CDR3, the DNA is TGTGCCAGCAGCTTAAGGGCTAACGGACTAGCGGGAGGCCACGAGCAGTACTTC. Drawing the rest from reference TRBV7-2 and TRBJ2-7, the complete variable domain is GAGVSQSPSNKVTEKGKDVELRCDPISGHTALYWYRQSLGQGLEFLIYFQGNSAPDKSGLPSDRFSAERTGGSVSTLTIQRTQQEDSAVYLCASSLRANGLAGGHEQYFGPGTRLTVT.

The sample holds one count of this clone. The chain employs TRBV3-1 (or the pseudogene TRBV3-2) and TRBJ1-1; maybe TRBD1 (5 bases). This CDR3 spans 16 amino acids. The germline gives CDR1 LGHDT, CDR2 YNNKEL (reference sequence). V lost 8 bases, J lost 0 bases, and 19 bases lay in between. CDR3 loop: CASANWGDSLNTEAFF. DNA of the CDR3: TGTGCCAGCGCTAACTGGGGGGATTCACTGAACACTGAAGCTTTCTTT.

The gene calls are TRBV27 and TRBJ2-3, with 7 bases lining up with TRBD1. The CDR3 consists of 13 residues. CDR1 is MNHEY and CDR2 is SMNVEV in the germline V gene (reference sequence). The V and J ends lost 6 bases and 6 bases, in that order; junction bases with no gene match: 6. The CDR3 loop reads CASRRQGSDTQYF. DNA of the CDR3: TGTGCCAGCAGGCGACAGGGCAGCGATACGCAGTATTTT.

This chain uses TRBV19 with TRBJ1-2; 12 positions agree with TRBD1. This CDR3 region has 18 residues. Per germline, CDR1 LNHDA and CDR2 SQIVND (reference sequence). With 4 bases clipped from V and 4 bases from J, the junction kept 13 bases outside the gene matches. CDR3 in DNA: TGTGCCAGTAGTACCGCCGGGACAGGGGGCGCTGATGGCTATGGCTACACCTTC. Translation gives CASSTAGTGGADGYGYTF.

The J gene is TRBJ2-7, the V gene TRBV7-2; no reliable D call. V was trimmed by 6 bases and J by 0 bases, leaving 12 bases between them. The CDR3 sequence is 14 residues long. Looked up from germline, CDR1 is SGHTA and CDR2 is FQGNSA. This CDR3 reads CASSLLSISYEQYF. In DNA form, the CDR3 reads TGTGCCAGCAGTCTTTTATCTATCTCCTACGAGCAGTACTTC.